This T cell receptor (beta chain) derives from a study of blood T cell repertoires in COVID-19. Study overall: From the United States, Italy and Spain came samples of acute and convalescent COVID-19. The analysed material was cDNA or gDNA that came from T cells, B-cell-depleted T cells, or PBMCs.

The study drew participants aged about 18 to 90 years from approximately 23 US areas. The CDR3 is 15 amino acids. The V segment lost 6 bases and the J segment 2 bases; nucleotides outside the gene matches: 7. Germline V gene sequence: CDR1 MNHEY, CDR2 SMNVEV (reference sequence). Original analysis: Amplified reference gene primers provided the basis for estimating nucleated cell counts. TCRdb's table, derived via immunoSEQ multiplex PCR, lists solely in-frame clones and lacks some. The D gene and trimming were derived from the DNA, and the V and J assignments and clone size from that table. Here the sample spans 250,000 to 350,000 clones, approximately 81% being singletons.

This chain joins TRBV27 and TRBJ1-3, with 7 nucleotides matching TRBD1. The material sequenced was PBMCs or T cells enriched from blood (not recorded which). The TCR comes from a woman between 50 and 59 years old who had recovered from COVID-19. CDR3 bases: TGTGCCAGCAGCCTGCGGAGGGGGCCTGGAAACACCATATATTTT. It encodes CASSLRRGPGNTIYF.